The T cell receptor beta chain described here comes from a study of blood T cell repertoires in COVID-19. Looking at the study overall: Sites in the United States, Italy and Spain provided acute and convalescent COVID-19 samples. T cells, B-cell-depleted T cells, or PBMCs provided the cDNA or gDNA that served as material.

In the authors' methods: Amplifying reference gene primers gave estimates of nucleated cell counts. Repertoires were generated with immunoSEQ multiplex PCR, while TCRdb's copy carries only in-frame clones and drops some. D and trimming come from the DNA, and the V and J calls and clone size come from that table. The table records hundreds of thousands of clones, approximately 85% of them present only once. Trimming removed 4 bases from V and 8 bases from J, with 17 bases in between. The germline V gene has CDR1 WNHNN and CDR2 SYGVQD (reference sequence). The CDR3 contains 14 residues. The chain recombines TRBV10-1 with TRBJ1-2, with D hard to call. The sequenced sample was peripheral blood. The receptor was derived from a human donor in a cohort sampled during active COVID-19. Here the CDR3 DNA reads TGCGCCAGCAGTGCTACGGCTACCCTCGGGGGCTACACCTTC. Translation: CASSATATLGGYTF.